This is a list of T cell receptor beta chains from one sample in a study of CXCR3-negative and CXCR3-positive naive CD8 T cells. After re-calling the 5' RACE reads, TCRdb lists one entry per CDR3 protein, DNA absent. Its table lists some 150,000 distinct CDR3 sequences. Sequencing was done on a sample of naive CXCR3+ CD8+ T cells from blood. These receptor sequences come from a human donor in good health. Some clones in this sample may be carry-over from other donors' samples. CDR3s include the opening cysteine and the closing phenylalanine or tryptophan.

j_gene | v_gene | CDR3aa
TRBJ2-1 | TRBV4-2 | CASSQDRGLPNSYNEQFF
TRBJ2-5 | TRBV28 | CASSLLGRYQETQYF
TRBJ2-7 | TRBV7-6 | CASDNMGSGEQYF
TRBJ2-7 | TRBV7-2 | CASSLALSVPLNEQYF
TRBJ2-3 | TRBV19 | CASSISGLITDTQYF
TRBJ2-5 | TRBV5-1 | CASSLSPGEETQYF
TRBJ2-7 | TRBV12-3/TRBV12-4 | CASSPVVGVAYEQYF
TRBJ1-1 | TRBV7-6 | CASSQEGQGATEAFF
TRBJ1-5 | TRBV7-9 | CASSQGSGFVNQPQHF
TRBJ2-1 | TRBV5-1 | CASRPGTFGNNEQFF
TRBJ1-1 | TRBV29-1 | CSVEVRGGTEAFF
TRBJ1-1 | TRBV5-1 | CASSYGTGGEAFF
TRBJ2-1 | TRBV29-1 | CSDERGGPSEQFF
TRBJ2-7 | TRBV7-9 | CASSTDLSSYEQYF
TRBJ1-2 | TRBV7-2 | CASTFSPVLRYGYTF
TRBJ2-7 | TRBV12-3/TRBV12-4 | CASSFGDSNYEQYF
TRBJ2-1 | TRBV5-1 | CASSPIPDSNIYNEQFF
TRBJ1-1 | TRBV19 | CASYSGTEAFF
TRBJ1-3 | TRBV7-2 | CASSFFQGISGNTIYF
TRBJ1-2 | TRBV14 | CASSQGQLGYTF
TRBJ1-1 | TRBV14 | CASSQVNTHTEAFF
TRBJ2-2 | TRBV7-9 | CASSYSGRSPNTGELFF
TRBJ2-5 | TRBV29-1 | CSVEDRDRVGETQYF